The present T cell receptor beta chain was sequenced within a study of blood T cell repertoires in COVID-19. Across the study: Researchers got acute and convalescent COVID-19 samples from the United States, Italy and Spain. PBMCs, B-cell-depleted T cells, or T cells were the source of the cDNA or gDNA that made up the material.

This table comes from immunoSEQ multiplex PCR, and its TCRdb copy is limited to in-frame clones, with some not included. The sample shows around 68,000 clones, approximately 80% of them seen only once. Trimming pared 2 bases from V and 4 bases from J, leaving 15 bases between. The CDR3 has 15 residues. The germline CDR1 and CDR2 sequences are SGHTA and FQGNSA. Sequenced sample: peripheral blood. The chain couples TRBV7-2 to TRBJ2-7, with D possibly being TRBD2 (6 bases). This TCR came from a woman between 45 and 65 years old with acute or convalescent COVID-19. The CDR3 protein is CASSLRREVVYEQYF. Written as DNA, the CDR3 is TGTGCCAGCAGCTTACGGAGGGAGGTTGTGTACGAGCAGTACTTC.